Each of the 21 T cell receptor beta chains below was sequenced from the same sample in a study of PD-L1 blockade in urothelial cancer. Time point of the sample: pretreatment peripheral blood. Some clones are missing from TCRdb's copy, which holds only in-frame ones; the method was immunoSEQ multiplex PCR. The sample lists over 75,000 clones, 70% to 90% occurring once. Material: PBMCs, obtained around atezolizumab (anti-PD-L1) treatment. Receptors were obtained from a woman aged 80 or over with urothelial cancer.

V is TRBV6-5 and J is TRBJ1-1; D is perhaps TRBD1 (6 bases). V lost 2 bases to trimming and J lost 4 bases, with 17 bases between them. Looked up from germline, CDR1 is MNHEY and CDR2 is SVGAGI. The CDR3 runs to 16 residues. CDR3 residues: CASSYDGGRVGTEAFF. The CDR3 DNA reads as TGTGCCAGCAGTTACGACGGGGGGCGAGTGGGCACTGAAGCTTTCTTT.

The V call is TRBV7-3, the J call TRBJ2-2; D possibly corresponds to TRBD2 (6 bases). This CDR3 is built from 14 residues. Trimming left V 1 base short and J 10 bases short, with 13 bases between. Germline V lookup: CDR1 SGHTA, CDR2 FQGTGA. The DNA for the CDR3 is TGTGCCAGCAGCTTAAACTTCGGGGGTCCGGAGCTGTTTTTT. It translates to CASSLNFGGPELFF.

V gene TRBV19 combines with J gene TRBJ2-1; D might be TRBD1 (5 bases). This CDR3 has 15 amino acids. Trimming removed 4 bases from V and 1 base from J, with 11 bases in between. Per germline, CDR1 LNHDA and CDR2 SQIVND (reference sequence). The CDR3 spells CASSRRQQSYNEQFF. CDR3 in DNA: TGTGCCAGTAGTAGACGACAGCAGTCCTACAATGAGCAGTTCTTC.

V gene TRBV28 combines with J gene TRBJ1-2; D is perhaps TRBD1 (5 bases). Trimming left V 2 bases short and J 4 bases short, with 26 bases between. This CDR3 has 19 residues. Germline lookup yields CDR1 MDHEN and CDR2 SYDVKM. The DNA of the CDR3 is TGTGCCAGCAGTTTAGGGGGGGAGTTAGCGCAGGCCCGGGGCTATGGCTACACCTTC. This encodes CASSLGGELAQARGYGYTF.

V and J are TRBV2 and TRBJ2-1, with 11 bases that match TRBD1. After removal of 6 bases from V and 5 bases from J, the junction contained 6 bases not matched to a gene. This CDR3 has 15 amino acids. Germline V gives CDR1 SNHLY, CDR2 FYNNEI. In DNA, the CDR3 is TGTGCCAGCAGAGAGGACAGGGGGCGGCACAATGAGCAGTTCTTC. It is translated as CASREDRGRHNEQFF. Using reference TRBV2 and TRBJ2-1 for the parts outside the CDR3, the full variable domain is EPEVTQTPSHQVTQMGQEVILRCVPISNHLYFYWYRQILGQKVEFLVSFYNNEISEKSEIFDDQFSVERPDGSNFTLKIRSTKLEDSAMYFCASREDRGRHNEQFFGPGTRLTVL.

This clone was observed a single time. In nucleotides, the CDR3 is TGCAGCGTTGGGACAGGGACCCTCTCTGGGGCCAACGTCCTGACTTTC. Amino acids: CSVGTGTLSGANVLTF. J is TRBJ2-6 and V is TRBV29-1, with 8 bases that match TRBD1. Losses at the gene ends were 4 bases for V and 0 bases for J; bases not matched to a gene: 5. The CDR3 sequence is 16 residues long. Germline CDR1 reads SQVTM; CDR2 reads ANQGSEA.

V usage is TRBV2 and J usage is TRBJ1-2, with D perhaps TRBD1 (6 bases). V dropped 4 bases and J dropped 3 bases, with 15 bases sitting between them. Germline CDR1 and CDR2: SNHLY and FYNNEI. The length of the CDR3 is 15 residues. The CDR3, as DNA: TGTGCCAGCAGTGTTCAAGGACAGTCAGACTATGGCTACACCTTC. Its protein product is CASSVQGQSDYGYTF.

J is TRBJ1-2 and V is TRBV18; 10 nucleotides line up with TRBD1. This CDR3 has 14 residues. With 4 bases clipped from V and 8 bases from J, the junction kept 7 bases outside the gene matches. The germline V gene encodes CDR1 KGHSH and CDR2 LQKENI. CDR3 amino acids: CASSRIGQGDGYTF. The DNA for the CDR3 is TGTGCCAGCTCACGAATCGGACAGGGGGACGGCTACACCTTC.

The CDR3 reads CAWSGGDSGHPSSGANVLTF. The CDR3 nucleotides are TGTGCCTGGAGTGGTGGAGACTCGGGACACCCGAGCTCTGGGGCCAACGTCCTGACTTTC. The chain employs TRBV30 and TRBJ2-6, with D possibly TRBD1 on 6 matching bases. Per germline, CDR1 GTSNPN and CDR2 SVGIG (reference sequence). The CDR3 covers 20 residues. V lost 1 base to trimming and J lost 0 bases, with 22 bases between them. The variable domain in full, with the rest retrieved from reference TRBV30 and TRBJ2-6, is SQTIHQWPATLVQPVGSPLSLECTVEGTSNPNLYWYRQAAGRGLQLLFYSVGIGQISSEVPQNLSASRPQDRQFILSSKKLLLSDSGFYLCAWSGGDSGHPSSGANVLTFGAGSRLTVL.

The DNA of the CDR3 is TGCGCCAGCAGTGCAGACAGCTCTGGAAACACCATATATTTT. Translation: CASSADSSGNTIYF. The V and J genes are TRBV5-1 and TRBJ1-3, with a possible D match to TRBD1 (5 bases). Germline-derived CDR1 and CDR2 are SGHRS and YFSETQ. Trimming removed 5 bases at V and 0 bases at J, with 9 bases between. This CDR3 is 14 amino acids long.

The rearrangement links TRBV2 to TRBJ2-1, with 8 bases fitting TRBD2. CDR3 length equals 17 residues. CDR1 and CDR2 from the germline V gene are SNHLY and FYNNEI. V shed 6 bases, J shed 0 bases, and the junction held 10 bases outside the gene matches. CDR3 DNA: TGTGCCAGCAGAGGAACCTCCGCGGGAGGCTCCTACAATGAGCAGTTCTTC. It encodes CASRGTSAGGSYNEQFF.

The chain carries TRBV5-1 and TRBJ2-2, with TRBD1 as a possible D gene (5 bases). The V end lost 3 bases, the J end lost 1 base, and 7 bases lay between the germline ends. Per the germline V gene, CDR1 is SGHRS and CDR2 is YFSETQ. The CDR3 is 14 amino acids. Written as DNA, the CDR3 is TGCGCCAGCAGCTCGACAGTGAACACCGGGGAGCTGTTTTTT. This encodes CASSSTVNTGELFF. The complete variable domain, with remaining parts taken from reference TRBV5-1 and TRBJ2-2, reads KAGVTQTPRYLIKTRGQQVTLSCSPISGHRSVSWYQQTPGQGLQFLFEYFSETQRNKGNFPGRFSGRQFSNSRSEMNVSTLELGDSALYLCASSSTVNTGELFFGEGSRLTVL.

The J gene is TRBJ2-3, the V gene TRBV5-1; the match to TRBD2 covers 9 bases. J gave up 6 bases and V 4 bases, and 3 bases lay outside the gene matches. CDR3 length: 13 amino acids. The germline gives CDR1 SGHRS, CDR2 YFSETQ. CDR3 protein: CASSPGTSDTQYF. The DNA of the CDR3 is TGCGCCAGCAGCCCAGGGACTAGCGATACGCAGTATTTT.

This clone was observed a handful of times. The CDR3 region is CASSLDWGLPDTEAFF. In DNA, the CDR3 is TGTGCCAGCAGCTTAGACTGGGGGCTCCCGGACACTGAAGCTTTCTTT. V and J are TRBV7-9 and TRBJ1-1; D might be TRBD1 (6 bases). V was shortened by 1 base and J by 3 bases, with 15 bases between the two germline ends. The V gene's germline CDR1 is SEHNR and CDR2 FQNEAQ (reference sequence). This CDR3 is 16 amino acids long.

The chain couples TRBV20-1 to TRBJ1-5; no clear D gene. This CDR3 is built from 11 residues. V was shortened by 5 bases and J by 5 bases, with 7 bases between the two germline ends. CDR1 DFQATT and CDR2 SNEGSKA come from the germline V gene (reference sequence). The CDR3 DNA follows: TGCAGTGCTTCGGGAGATCAGCCCCAGCATTTT. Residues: CSASGDQPQHF.

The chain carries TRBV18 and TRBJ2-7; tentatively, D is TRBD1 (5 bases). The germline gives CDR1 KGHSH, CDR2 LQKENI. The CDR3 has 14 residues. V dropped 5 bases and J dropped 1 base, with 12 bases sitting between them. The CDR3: CASSDWTSSYEQYF. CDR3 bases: TGTGCCAGCTCAGATTGGACATCGTCCTACGAGCAGTACTTC.

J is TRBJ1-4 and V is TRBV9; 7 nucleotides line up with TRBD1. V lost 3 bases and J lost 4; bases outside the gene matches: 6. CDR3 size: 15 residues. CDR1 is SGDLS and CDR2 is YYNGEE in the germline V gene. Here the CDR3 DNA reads TGTGCCAGCAGCGCTCAGACAGGGATTAATGAAAAACTGTTTTTT. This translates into CASSAQTGINEKLFF.

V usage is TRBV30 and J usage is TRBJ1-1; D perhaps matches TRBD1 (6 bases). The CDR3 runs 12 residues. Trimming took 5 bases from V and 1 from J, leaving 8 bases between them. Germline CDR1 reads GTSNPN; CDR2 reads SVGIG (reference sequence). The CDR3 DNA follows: TGTGCCTGGGGGGGACAGAACACTGAAGCTTTCTTT. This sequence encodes CAWGGQNTEAFF. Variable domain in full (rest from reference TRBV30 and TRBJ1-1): SQTIHQWPATLVQPVGSPLSLECTVEGTSNPNLYWYRQAAGRGLQLLFYSVGIGQISSEVPQNLSASRPQDRQFILSSKKLLLSDSGFYLCAWGGQNTEAFFGQGTRLTVV.

CDR3 sequence: CASSFLSGERSYNEQFF. DNA for the CDR3: TGTGCCAGCAGTTTTCTCTCGGGGGAAAGATCCTACAATGAGCAGTTCTTC. V usage is TRBV27 and J usage is TRBJ2-1; D might be TRBD2 (6 bases). Per the germline V gene, CDR1 is MNHEY and CDR2 is SMNVEV (reference sequence). This CDR3 region has 17 residues. Trimming pared 3 bases from V and 1 base from J, leaving 16 bases between.

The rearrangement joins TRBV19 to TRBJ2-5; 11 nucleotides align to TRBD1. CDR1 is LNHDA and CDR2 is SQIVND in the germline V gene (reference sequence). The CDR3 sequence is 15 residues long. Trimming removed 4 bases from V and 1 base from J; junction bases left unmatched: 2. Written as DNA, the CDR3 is TGTGCCAGTAGTACCGGGACAGGGGGCCAAGAGACCCAGTACTTC. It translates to CASSTGTGGQETQYF.

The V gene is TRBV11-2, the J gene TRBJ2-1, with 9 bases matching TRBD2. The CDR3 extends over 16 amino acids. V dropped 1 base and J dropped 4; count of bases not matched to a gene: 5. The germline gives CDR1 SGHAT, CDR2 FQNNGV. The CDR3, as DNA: TGTGCCAGCAGCTTAGGAGTAGCGGGAGTTTACAATGAGCAGTTCTTC. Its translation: CASSLGVAGVYNEQFF.